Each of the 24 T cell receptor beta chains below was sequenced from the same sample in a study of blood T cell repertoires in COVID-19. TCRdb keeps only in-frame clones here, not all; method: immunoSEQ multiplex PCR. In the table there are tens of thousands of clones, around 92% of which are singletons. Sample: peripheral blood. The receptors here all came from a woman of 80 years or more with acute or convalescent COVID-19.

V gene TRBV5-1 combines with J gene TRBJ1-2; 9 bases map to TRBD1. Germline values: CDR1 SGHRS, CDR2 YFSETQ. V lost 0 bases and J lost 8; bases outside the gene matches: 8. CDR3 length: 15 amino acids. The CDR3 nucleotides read TGCGCCAGCAGCTTGGCCACGGGAACAGGGGGCGGCTACACCTTC. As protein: CASSLATGTGGGYTF.

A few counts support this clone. The CDR3 coding sequence is TGTGCCAGCAGTTACCAATCGCGGTTCCAGTACTTC. Its protein product is CASSYQSRFQYF. This chain joins TRBV6-2 or TRBV6-3 and TRBJ2-5; D gene uncertain. Germline loops: CDR1 MNHEY, CDR2 SVGEGT. This CDR3 has 12 residues. V lost 2 bases and J 10 bases, leaving 11 bases between the germline ends.

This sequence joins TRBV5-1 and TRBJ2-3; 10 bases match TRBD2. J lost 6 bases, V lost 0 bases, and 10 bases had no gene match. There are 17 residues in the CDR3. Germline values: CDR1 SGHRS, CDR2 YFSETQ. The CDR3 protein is CASSLEGSSGGSDTQYF. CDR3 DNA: TGCGCCAGCAGCTTGGAGGGTAGTAGCGGGGGGTCGGATACGCAGTATTTT.

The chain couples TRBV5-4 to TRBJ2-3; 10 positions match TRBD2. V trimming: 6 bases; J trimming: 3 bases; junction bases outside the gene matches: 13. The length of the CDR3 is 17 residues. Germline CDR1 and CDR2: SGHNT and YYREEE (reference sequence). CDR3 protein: CASTPGSGGAETDTQYF. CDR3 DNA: TGTGCCAGCACCCCGGGAAGCGGGGGGGCCGAAACAGATACGCAGTATTTT.

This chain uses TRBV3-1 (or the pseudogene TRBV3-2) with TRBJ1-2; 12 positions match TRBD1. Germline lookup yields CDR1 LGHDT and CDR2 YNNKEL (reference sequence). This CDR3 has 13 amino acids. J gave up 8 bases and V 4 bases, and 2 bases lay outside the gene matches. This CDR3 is CASSRGQGAGYTF. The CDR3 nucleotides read TGTGCCAGCAGCCGGGGACAGGGGGCAGGCTACACCTTC.

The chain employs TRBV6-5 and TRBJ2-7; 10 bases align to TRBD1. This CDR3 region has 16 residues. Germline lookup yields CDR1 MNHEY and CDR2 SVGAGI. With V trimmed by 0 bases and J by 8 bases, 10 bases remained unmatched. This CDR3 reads CASSYSTPGTGEKQYF. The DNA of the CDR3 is TGTGCCAGCAGTTACTCGACCCCCGGGACAGGGGAAAAGCAGTACTTC.

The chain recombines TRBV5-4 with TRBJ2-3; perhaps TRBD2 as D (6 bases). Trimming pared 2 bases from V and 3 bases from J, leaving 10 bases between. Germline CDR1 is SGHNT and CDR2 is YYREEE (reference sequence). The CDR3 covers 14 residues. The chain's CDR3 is CASSFGAGTDTQYF. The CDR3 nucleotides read TGTGCCAGCAGCTTTGGGGCGGGGACAGATACGCAGTATTTT.

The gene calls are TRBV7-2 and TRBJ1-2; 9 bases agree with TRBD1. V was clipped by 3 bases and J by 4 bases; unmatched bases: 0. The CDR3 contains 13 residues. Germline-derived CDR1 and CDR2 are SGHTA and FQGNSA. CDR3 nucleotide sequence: TGTGCCAGCAGCTTGACAGGGGGCTATGGCTACACCTTC. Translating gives CASSLTGGYGYTF.

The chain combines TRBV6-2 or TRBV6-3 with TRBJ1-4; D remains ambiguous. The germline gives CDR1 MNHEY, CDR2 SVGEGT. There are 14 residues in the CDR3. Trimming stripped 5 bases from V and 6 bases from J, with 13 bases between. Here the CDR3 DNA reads TGTGCCAGCAGTACCGGGTCTCGGGATGAAAAACTGTTTTTT. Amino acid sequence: CASSTGSRDEKLFF.

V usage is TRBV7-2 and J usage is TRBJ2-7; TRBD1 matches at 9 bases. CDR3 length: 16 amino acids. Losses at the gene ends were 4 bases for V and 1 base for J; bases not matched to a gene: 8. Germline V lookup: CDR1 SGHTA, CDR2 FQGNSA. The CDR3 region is CASSSLRDRVSYEQYF. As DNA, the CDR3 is TGTGCCAGCAGCTCCTTACGGGACAGGGTATCCTACGAGCAGTACTTC.

For the CDR3, the DNA is TGTGCCAGCAGCTCTCCCCGCGAATTCCAAGAGACCCAGTACTTC. It codes for CASSSPREFQETQYF. The J gene is TRBJ2-5, the V gene TRBV5-4; D is uncertain. The CDR3 has 15 amino acids. From germline, CDR1 is SGHNT and CDR2 YYREEE (reference sequence). V lost 3 bases and J lost 1, with 13 bases in between.

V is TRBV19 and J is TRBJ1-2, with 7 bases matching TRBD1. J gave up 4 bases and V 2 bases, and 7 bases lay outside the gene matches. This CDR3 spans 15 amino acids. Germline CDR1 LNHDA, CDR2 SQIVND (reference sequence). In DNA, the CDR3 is TGTGCCAGTAGTATACCGGACAGGCCCCTCTATGGCTACACCTTC. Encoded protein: CASSIPDRPLYGYTF.

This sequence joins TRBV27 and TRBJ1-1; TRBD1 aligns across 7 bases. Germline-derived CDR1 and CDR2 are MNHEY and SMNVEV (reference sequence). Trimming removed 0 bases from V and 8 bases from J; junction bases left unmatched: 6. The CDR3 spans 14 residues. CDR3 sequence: CASSLSGGQREAFF. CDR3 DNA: TGTGCCAGCAGTTTATCGGGGGGACAGAGAGAAGCTTTCTTT.

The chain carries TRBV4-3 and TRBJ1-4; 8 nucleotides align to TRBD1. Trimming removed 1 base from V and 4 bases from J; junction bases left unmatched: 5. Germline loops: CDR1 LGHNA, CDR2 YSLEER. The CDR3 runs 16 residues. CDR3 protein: CASSQAQGGGNEKLFF. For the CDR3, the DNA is TGCGCCAGCAGCCAAGCACAGGGGGGGGGTAATGAAAAACTGTTTTTT.

CDR3 sequence reads: CASSKPLAGFTDTQYF. In DNA form, the CDR3 reads TGTGCCAGCAGCAAACCACTAGCGGGGTTCACAGATACGCAGTATTTT. This chain uses TRBV7-2 with TRBJ2-3; TRBD2 agrees at 10 bases. V shed 5 bases and J 2 bases; nucleotides not matched to a gene: 7. Germline CDR1 reads SGHTA; CDR2 reads FQGNSA. The CDR3 sequence is 16 residues long.

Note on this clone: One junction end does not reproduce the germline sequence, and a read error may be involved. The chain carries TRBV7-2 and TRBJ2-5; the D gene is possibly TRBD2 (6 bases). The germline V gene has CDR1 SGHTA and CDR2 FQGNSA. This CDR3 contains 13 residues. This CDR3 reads CASSWRAQETQYF. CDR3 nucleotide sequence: TGTGCTAGCAGCTGGAGGGCCCAGGAGACCCAGTACTTC.

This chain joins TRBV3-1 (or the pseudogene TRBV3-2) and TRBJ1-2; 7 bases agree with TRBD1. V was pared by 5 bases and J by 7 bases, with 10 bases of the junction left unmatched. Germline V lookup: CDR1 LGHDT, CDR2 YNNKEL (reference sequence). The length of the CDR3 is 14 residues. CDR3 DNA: TGTGCCAGCAGCAGTTGGCAGGGGGAAGGTGGCTACACCTTC. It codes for CASSSWQGEGGYTF.

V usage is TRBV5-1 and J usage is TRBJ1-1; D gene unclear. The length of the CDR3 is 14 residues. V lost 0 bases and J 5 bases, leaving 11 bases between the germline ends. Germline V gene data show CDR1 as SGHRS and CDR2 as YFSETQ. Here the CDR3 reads CASSLAGGWTEAFF. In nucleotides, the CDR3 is TGCGCCAGCAGCTTGGCTGGCGGTTGGACTGAAGCTTTCTTT.

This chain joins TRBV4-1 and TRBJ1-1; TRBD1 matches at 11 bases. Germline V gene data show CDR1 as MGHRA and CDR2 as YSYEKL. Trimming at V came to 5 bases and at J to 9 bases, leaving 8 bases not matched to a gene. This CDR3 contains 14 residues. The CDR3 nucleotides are TGCGCCAGCAGCTTCGGACAGGGGGCGGGTAAAGCTTTCTTT. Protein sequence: CASSFGQGAGKAFF.

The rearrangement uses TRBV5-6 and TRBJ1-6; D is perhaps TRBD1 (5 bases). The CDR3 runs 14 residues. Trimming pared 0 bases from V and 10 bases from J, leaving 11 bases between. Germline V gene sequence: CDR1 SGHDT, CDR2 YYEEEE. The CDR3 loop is CASSLVGGISPLHF. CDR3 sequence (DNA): TGTGCCAGCAGCTTGGTGGGGGGAATATCACCCCTCCACTTT.

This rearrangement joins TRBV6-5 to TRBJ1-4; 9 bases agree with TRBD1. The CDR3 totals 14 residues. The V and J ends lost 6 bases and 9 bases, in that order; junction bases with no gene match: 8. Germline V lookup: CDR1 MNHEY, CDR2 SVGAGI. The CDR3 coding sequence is TGTGCCAGCAGGACCGGGACAGGGTCCCAAAAACTGTTTTTT. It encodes CASRTGTGSQKLFF.

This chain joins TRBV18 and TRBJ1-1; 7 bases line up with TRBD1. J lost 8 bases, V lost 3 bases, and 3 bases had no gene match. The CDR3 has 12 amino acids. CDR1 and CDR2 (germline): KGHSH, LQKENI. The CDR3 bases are TGTGCCAGCTCACCGGGCAGGGGGGAAGCTTTCTTT. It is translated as CASSPGRGEAFF.

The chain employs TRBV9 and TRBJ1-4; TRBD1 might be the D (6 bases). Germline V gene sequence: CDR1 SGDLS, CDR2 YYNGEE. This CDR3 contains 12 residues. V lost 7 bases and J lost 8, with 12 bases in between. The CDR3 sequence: CASAGTSEKLFF. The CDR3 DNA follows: TGTGCCAGCGCCGGGACATCCGAAAAACTGTTTTTT.

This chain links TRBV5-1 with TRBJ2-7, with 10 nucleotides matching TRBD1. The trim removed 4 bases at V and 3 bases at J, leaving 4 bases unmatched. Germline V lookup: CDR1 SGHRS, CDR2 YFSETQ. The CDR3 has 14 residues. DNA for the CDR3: TGCGCCAGCAGCCGGAGGGACAGGGGCTACGAGCAGTACTTC. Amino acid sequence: CASSRRDRGYEQYF.